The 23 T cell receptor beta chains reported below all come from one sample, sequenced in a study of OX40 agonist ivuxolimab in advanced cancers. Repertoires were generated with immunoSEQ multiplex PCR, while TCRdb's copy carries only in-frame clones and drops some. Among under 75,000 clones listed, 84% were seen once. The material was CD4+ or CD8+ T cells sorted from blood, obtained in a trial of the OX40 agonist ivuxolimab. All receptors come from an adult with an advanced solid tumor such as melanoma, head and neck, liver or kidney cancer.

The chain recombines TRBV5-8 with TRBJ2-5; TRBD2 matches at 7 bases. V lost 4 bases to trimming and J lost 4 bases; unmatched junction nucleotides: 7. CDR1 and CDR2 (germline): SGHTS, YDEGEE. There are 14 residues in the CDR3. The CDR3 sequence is CASSRGVKGETQYF. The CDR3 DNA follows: TGTGCCAGCAGCCGGGGGGTGAAGGGAGAGACCCAGTACTTC.

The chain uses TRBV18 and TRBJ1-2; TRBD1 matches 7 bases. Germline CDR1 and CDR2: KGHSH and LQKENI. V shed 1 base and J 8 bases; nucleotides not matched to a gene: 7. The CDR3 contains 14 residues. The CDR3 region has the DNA TGTGCCAGCTCACCACGACGACAGGGTGAGGGCTACACCTTC. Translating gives CASSPRRQGEGYTF.

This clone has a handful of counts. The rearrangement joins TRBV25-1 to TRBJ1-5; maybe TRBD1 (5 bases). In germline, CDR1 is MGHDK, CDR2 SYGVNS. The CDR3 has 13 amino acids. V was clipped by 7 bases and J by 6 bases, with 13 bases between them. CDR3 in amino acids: CASTAGESQPQHF. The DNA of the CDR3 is TGTGCCAGCACTGCGGGGGAGTCTCAGCCCCAGCATTTT. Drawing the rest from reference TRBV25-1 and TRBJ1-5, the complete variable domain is EADIYQTPRYLVIGTGKKITLECSQTMGHDKMYWYQQDPGMELHLIHYSYGVNSTEKGDLSSESTVSRIRTEHFPLTLESARPSHTSQYLCASTAGESQPQHFGDGTRLSIL.

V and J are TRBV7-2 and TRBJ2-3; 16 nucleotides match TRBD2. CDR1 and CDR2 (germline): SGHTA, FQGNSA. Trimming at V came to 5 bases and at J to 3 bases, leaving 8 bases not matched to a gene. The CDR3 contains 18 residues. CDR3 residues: CASSLRGLAGGRTDTQYF. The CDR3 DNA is TGTGCCAGCAGCCTGAGGGGACTAGCGGGGGGGCGAACAGATACGCAGTATTTT.

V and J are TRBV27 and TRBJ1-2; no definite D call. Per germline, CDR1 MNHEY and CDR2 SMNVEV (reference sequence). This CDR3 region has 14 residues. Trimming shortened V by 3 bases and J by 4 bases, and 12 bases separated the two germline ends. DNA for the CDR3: TGTGCCAGCAGTTTTGGCGGACGGAGCTATGGCTACACCTTC. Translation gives CASSFGGRSYGYTF.

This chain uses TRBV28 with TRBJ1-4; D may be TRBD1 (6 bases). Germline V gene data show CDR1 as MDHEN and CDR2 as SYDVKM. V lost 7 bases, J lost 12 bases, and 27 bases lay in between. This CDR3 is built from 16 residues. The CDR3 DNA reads TGTGCCAGCACCCTCTCTAGGAGCAGGGGAATTAGGGAACTGTTTTTT. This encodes CASTLSRSRGIRELFF.

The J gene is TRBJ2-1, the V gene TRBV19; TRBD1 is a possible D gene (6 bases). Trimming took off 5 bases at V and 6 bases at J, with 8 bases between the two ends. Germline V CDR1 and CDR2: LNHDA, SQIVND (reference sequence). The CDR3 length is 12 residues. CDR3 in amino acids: CASSVQGNEQFF. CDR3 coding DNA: TGTGCCAGTAGTGTACAGGGCAATGAGCAGTTCTTC.

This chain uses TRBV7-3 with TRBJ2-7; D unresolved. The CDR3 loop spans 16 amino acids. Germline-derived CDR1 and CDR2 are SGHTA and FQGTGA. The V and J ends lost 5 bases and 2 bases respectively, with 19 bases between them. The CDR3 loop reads CASSPHGRFPPYEQYF. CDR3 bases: TGTGCCAGCAGCCCCCACGGGCGCTTTCCTCCCTACGAGCAGTACTTC.

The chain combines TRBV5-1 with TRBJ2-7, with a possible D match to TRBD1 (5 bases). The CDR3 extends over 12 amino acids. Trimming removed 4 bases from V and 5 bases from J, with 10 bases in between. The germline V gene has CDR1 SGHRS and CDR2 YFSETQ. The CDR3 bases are TGCGCCAGCAGCCGAAGGGGCGACGAGCAGTACTTC. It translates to CASSRRGDEQYF.

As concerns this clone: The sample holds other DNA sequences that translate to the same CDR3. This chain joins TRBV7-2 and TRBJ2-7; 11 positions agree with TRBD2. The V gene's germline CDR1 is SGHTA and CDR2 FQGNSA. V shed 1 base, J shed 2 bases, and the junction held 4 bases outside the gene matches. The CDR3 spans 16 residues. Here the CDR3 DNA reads TGTGCCAGCAGCTTAGAGGGGACTAGCGGCACCTACGAGCAGTACTTC. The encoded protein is CASSLEGTSGTYEQYF.

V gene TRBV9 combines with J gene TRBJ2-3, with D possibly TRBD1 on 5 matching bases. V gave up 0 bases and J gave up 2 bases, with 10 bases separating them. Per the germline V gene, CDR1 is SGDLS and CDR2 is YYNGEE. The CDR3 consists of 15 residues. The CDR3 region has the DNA TGTGCCAGCAGCGTAGCAGGGCCCCCCACAGATACGCAGTATTTT. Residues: CASSVAGPPTDTQYF.

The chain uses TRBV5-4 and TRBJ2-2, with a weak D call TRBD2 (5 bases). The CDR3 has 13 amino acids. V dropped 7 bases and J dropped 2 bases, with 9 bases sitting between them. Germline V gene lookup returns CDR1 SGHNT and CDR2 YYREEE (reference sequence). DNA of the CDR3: TGTGCCAGCGAAACTAGAAACACCGGGGAGCTGTTTTTT. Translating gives CASETRNTGELFF.

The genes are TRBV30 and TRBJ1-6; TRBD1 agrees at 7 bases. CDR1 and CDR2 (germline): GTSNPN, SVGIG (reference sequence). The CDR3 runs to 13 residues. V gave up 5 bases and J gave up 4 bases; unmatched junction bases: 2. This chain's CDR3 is CAWLGQYNSPLHF. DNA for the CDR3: TGTGCCTGGTTGGGACAGTATAATTCACCCCTCCACTTT.

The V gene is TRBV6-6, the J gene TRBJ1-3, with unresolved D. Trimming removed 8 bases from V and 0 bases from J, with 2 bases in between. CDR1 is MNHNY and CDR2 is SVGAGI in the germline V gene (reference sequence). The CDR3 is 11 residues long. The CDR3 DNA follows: TGTGCCAGCTTCTCTGGAAACACCATATATTTT. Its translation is CASFSGNTIYF.

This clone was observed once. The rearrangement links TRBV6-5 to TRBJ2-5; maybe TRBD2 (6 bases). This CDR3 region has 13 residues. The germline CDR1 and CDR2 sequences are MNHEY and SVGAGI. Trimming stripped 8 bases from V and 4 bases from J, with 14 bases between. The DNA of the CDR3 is TGTGCCAGCCTCGGGAGAACGGGAGAGACCCAGTACTTC. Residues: CASLGRTGETQYF.

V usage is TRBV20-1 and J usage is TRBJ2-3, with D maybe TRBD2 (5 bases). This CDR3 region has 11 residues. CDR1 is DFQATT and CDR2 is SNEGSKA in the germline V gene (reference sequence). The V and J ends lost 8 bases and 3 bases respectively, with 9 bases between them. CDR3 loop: CSSDFTDTQYF. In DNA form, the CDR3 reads TGCAGTTCGGACTTTACAGATACGCAGTATTTT.

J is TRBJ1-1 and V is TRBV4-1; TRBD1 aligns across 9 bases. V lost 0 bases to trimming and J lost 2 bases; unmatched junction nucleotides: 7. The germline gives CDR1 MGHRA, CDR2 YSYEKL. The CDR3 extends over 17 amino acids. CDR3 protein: CASSQEEGTGINTEAFF. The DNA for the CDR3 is TGCGCCAGCAGCCAAGAAGAAGGGACAGGGATTAACACTGAAGCTTTCTTT.

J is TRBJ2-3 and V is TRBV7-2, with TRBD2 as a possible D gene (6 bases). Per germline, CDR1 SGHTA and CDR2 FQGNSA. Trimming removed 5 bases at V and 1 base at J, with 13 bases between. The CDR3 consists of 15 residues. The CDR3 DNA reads TGTGCCAGCAGCCCCCGGGAGAGGGGCACAGATACGCAGTATTTT. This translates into CASSPRERGTDTQYF. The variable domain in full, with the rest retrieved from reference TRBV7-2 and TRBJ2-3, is GAGVSQSPSNKVTEKGKDVELRCDPISGHTALYWYRQSLGQGLEFLIYFQGNSAPDKSGLPSDRFSAERTGGSVSTLTIQRTQQEDSAVYLCASSPRERGTDTQYFGPGTRLTVL.

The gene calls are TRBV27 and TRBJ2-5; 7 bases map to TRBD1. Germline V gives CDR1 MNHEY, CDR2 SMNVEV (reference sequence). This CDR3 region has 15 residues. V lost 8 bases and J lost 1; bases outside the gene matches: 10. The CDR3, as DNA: TGTGCCAGCGCCGATCTAGGGGGCGTCCAAGAGACCCAGTACTTC. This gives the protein CASADLGGVQETQYF.

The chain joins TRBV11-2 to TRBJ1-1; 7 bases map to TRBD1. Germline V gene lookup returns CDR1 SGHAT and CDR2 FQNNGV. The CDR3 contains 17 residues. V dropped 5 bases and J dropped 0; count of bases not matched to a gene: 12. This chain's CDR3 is CASSITRDRDLNTEAFF. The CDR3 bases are TGTGCCAGCAGCATCACCCGGGACAGAGATTTGAACACTGAAGCTTTCTTT.

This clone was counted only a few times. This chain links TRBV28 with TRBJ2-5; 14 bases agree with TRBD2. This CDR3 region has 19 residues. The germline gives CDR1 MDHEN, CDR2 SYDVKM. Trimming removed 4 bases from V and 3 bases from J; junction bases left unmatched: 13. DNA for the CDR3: TGTGCCAGCAGTTGGGCGCCCGGGACTAGCGGGAGAATAAAAGAGACCCAGTACTTC. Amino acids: CASSWAPGTSGRIKETQYF.

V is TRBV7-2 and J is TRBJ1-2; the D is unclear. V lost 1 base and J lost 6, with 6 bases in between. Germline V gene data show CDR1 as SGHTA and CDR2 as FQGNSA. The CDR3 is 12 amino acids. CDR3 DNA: TGTGCCAGCAGCTTAGGGCCCAATGGCTACACCTTC. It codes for CASSLGPNGYTF. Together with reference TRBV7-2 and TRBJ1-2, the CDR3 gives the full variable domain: GAGVSQSPSNKVTEKGKDVELRCDPISGHTALYWYRQSLGQGLEFLIYFQGNSAPDKSGLPSDRFSAERTGGSVSTLTIQRTQQEDSAVYLCASSLGPNGYTFGSGTRLTVV.

The CDR3, as DNA: TGTGCCAGCAGTGAGACCCGTCAGGAGCTAGTCTATGGCTACACCTTC. This gives the protein CASSETRQELVYGYTF. The gene calls are TRBV2 and TRBJ1-2, with no clear D. The CDR3 extends over 16 amino acids. Germline CDR1 SNHLY, CDR2 FYNNEI. V shed 3 bases and J shed 4 bases, with 18 bases lying between them.